Presented here are 8 T cell receptor beta chains from one specimen sequenced in a study of human T cells and chemical hapten exposure. MiXCR, run by TCRdb on the RACE reads, gives a single entry per CDR3 protein. The sample has 150,000 to 200,000 distinct CDR3 sequences; almost 30% are singletons. Sample time point: pre-sensitization, week 0. Treatment denoted: therapeutic diphenylcyclopropenone sensitization with weekly scalp DPC. Sequenced here: whole blood, sampled in connection with sensitization to the hapten diphenylcyclopropenone (DPC). The source of these receptors is a young woman with alopecia areata. Some clones in this sample may be carry-over from other donors' samples.

This clonotype was observed a few times. The chain has TRBV28 and TRBJ1-4; D is possibly TRBD1 (6 bases). The CDR3 consists of 13 residues. The V gene lost 5 bases and the J gene lost 8 bases, with 12 bases spanning the gap. CDR1 is MDHEN, CDR2 SYDVKM, per germline. The CDR3 is CASSLQGREKLFF. The CDR3 DNA follows: TGTGCCAGCAGTCTACAGGGACGGGAAAAACTGTTTTTT. Together with reference TRBV28 and TRBJ1-4, the CDR3 gives the full variable domain: DVKVTQSSRYLVKRTGEKVFLECVQDMDHENMFWYRQDPGLGLRLIYFSYDVKMKEKGDIPEGYSVSREKKERFSLILESASTNQTSMYLCASSLQGREKLFFGSGTQLSVL.

This clonotype turned up a few times. V gene TRBV24-1 combines with J gene TRBJ1-1; 11 bases line up with TRBD1. J was trimmed by 12 bases and V by 8 bases; bases with no gene match: 13. Germline CDR1 is KGHDR and CDR2 is SFDVKD. CDR3 length: 14 amino acids. CDR3 region: CATMTPGQGALPFF. The CDR3 nucleotides read TGTGCCACCATGACCCCCGGACAGGGGGCTCTTCCTTTCTTT.

CDR3 sequence reads: CASSAPGTGNTEAFF. Written as DNA, the CDR3 is TGTGCCAGCAGCGCTCCCGGGACAGGGAACACTGAAGCTTTCTTT. The J gene is TRBJ1-1, the V gene TRBV9; 8 positions agree with TRBD1. Germline V gene data show CDR1 as SGDLS and CDR2 as YYNGEE. The CDR3 covers 15 residues. V lost 3 bases to trimming and J lost 1 base; unmatched junction nucleotides: 5.

This clonotype occurred once. The J gene is TRBJ2-3, the V gene TRBV6-5; D unclear. The V and J ends lost 6 bases and 2 bases respectively, with 6 bases between them. From germline, CDR1 is MNHEY and CDR2 SVGAGI. CDR3 length equals 12 residues. The CDR3 DNA follows: TGTGCCAGCAGGGCAACCACAGATACGCAGTATTTT. Translating gives CASRATTDTQYF.

This clonotype was found a few times. The V and J genes are TRBV2 and TRBJ2-7; 9 bases line up with TRBD1. In germline, CDR1 is SNHLY, CDR2 FYNNEI. The V and J ends lost 6 bases and 6 bases, in that order; junction bases with no gene match: 3. This CDR3 spans 12 amino acids. CDR3 sequence (DNA): TGTGCCAGCAGAGACAGGGGGGCCGAGCAGTACTTC. It codes for CASRDRGAEQYF.

The chain employs TRBV6-5 and TRBJ1-1, with TRBD1 matching 7 bases. The V gene end was trimmed by 6 bases and the J gene end by 6 bases; junction bases not matched to a gene: 10. CDR3 length: 14 amino acids. Germline loops: CDR1 MNHEY, CDR2 SVGAGI. CDR3 loop: CASSRPQGQAEAFF. CDR3 DNA sequence: TGTGCCAGCAGCAGACCACAGGGGCAAGCTGAAGCTTTCTTT.

The chain joins TRBV29-1 to TRBJ2-2, with 9 bases that match TRBD2. J gave up 6 bases and V 1 base, and 12 bases lay outside the gene matches. Per germline, CDR1 SQVTM and CDR2 ANQGSEA. The CDR3 runs to 17 residues. CDR3 DNA: TGCAGCGTTGAAGCGAACGGAGGAGGCGGGGGGGCCGGGGAGCTGTTTTTT. Protein: CSVEANGGGGGAGELFF.

The rearrangement links TRBV19 to TRBJ2-2; 8 nucleotides agree with TRBD2. This CDR3 contains 17 residues. Unmatched junction bases numbered 8, after V lost 3 bases and J lost 2 bases. Germline lookup yields CDR1 LNHDA and CDR2 SQIVND (reference sequence). Here the CDR3 reads CASSISSTSANTGELFF. CDR3 bases: TGTGCCAGTAGTATCTCATCGACTAGCGCTAACACCGGGGAGCTGTTTTTT.